Listed here is a single TCR beta chain. What it binds is not known. This specimen belongs to a study of identical twins. Each cDNA held unique molecular identifiers, and template switching gave it a universal primer site. TCRdb independently ran MiXCR on the 5' RACE reads; one entry per CDR3 protein. The data hold hundreds of thousands of distinct CDR3 sequences, with roughly 20% observed a single time. The germline V and J ends were trimmed by 4 bases and 3 bases, with 10 bases remaining between them. This CDR3 is 14 amino acids long. The study's findings and limits: The more abundant beta clonotypes in cord blood had fewer insertions, and memory repertoires did not show this.

Separately, the same data were catalogued under a study of T cells expressing NK-cell markers. That source notes: The eight sequenced donors comprised seven who were HCMV-seropositive and one who was seronegative. About six donors carried dominant NKG2C+ clonotypes that made up about 1.0-7.5% of their CD8+ T cells.

The source of this sequence is a young woman in good health. The source material was PBMCs. The chain joins TRBV12-3 or TRBV12-4 to TRBJ2-4; no clear D. The CDR3 coding sequence is TGTGCCAGCAGTTCTACCGTGGTCAAAAACATTCAGTACTTC. Encoded protein: CASSSTVVKNIQYF.